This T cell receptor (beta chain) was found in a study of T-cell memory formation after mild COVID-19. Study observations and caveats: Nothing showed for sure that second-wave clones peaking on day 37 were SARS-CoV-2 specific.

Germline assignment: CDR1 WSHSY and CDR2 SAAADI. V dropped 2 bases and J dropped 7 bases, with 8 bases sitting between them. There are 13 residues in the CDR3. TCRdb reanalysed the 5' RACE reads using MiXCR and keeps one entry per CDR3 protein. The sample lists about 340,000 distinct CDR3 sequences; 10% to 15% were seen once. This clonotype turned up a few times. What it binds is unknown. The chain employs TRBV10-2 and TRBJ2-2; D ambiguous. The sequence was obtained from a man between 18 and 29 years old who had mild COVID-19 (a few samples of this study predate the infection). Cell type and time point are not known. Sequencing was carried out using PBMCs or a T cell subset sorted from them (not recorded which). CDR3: CASSEIGHGELFF. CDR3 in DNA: TGCGCCAGCAGTGAGATAGGGCACGGGGAGCTGTTTTTT.